This T cell receptor beta chain comes out of a study of shared clonotypes between healthy human individuals. Study-level background: The study used three CD4 naive, three CD4 memory, two CD8 naive and one CD8 memory plate per donor.

Clones were sequenced by immunoSEQ multiplex PCR, and TCRdb holds only the in-frame ones, with some missing. The sample lists 2 million to 2.5 million clones; under 95% were seen once. Germline-derived CDR1 and CDR2 are LGHNA and YSLEER. There are 19 residues in the CDR3. The junction had 5 bases not matched to a gene; V was cut back by 1 base and J by 3 bases. For this clone: Its specificity is not known.

Study-level points and caveats: In general, naive subsets displayed greater estimated richness than memory subsets did.

This TCR derives from a man younger than 35 in good health. Some clones in this sample may be carry-over from other donors' samples. Sequenced material: naive CD4+ T cells from PBMCs. The subset: CD45RA+ positively selected. The V and J genes are TRBV4-3 and TRBJ2-2; 16 bases fit TRBD2. For the CDR3, the DNA is TGCGCCAGCAGCCAAGTTGGGACTAGCGGGAGGGAGGACACCGGGGAGCTGTTTTTT. Translating gives CASSQVGTSGREDTGELFF.